Listed below are T cell receptor beta chains from one sample, sequenced in a study. TCRdb processed the 5' RACE reads anew with MiXCR; each CDR3 protein has one entry. The sample carries over 40,000 distinct CDR3 sequences, more than 20% recorded once. Sequences were obtained from Tregs sorted from a lymph node. The receptors were sampled from a female donor with breast cancer. CDR3s include the opening cysteine and the closing phenylalanine or tryptophan. D genes are given only for firm matches. Clone size is not always given. Where it is, it says once, few, many or a class for expanded clones.

clone_size | j_call | d_call | v_call | cdr3_nt | cdr3_aa
few | TRBJ1-5 | TRBD1 | TRBV2 | TGTGCCAGCAGGGCCGACAGGGGGATCAATCAGCCCCAGCATTTT | CASRADRGINQPQHF
many | TRBJ2-3 | TRBD2 | TRBV20-1 | TGCAGTGCCAGGACTAGCGGGATGGGAGATACGCAGTATTTT | CSARTSGMGDTQYF
NA | TRBJ2-3 | TRBD1 | TRBV2 | TGTGCCAGCAGGGATCGGACAGGGGGCGAAGATTCGCAGTATTTT | CASRDRTGGEDSQYF
many | TRBJ1-2 | NA | TRBV7-9 | TGTGCCAGTAGGGAACGGGGCAATGGCTACACCTTC | CASRERGNGYTF
many | TRBJ1-5 | NA | TRBV4-1 | TGCGCCAGCAGCCAAGATCTACAGATGGGCAATCAGCCCCAGCATTTT | CASSQDLQMGNQPQHF
many | TRBJ2-1 | TRBD1 | TRBV29-1 | TGCAGCGTGGGGACAGGGGGCTACAATGAGCAGTTCTTC | CSVGTGGYNEQFF
NA | TRBJ2-1 | TRBD2 | TRBV5-1 | TGCGCCAGCAGACAAACGGGGGATAGCGGGAGTCTGCAGTTCTTC | CASRQTGDSGSLQFF
many | TRBJ2-7 | NA | TRBV20-1 | TGCAGTGCTAGAGATTGGGACGAGCAGTACTTC | CSARDWDEQYF
few | TRBJ2-3 | TRBD1 | TRBV7-8 | TGTGCCAGCAGCCCGAGACAGGGGTCCACAGATACGCAGTATTTT | CASSPRQGSTDTQYF
few | TRBJ2-1 | NA | TRBV7-6 | TGTGCCAGCAGCTTAGGGCAGGGGTTCTACAATGAGCAGTTCTTC | CASSLGQGFYNEQFF
NA | TRBJ2-7 | NA | TRBV20-1 | TGCAGTGCCGCCGGGACTCGCTCGGGCGAGCAGTACTTC | CSAAGTRSGEQYF
many | TRBJ2-1 | TRBD2 | TRBV28 | TGTGCCAGCAGTTTAATAGCGGGAACCTACAATGAGCAGTTCTTC | CASSLIAGTYNEQFF
few | TRBJ2-7 | NA | TRBV11-2 | TGTGCCAGCAGCTCCCCACGAGGCAAATTCTACGAGCAGTACTTC | CASSSPRGKFYEQYF
NA | TRBJ2-5 | NA | TRBV20-1 | TGCAGTGCTAGAAGCGCACTGCCAGAGAACCAAGAGACCCAGTACTTC | CSARSALPENQETQYF
NA | TRBJ2-2 | NA | TRBV12-3/TRBV12-4 | TGTGCCAGCAGTTCGCAGGGATTCGGGGAGCTGTTTTTT | CASSSQGFGELFF
many | TRBJ2-4 | NA | TRBV7-8 | TGTGCCAGCAGCTCCTTTTCCGGGACAAACAAAAACATTCAGTACTTC | CASSSFSGTNKNIQYF
NA | TRBJ2-1 | NA | TRBV29-1 | TGCAGCGTAGTATCAATCCGGGAAATCATCAATGAGCAGTTCTTC | CSVVSIREIINEQFF
many | TRBJ2-7 | TRBD1 | TRBV4-1 | TGCGCCAGCAGCCAAGAATCCTGGACAGGGGGCCACGAGCAGTACTTC | CASSQESWTGGHEQYF
NA | TRBJ2-2 | NA | TRBV15 | TGTGCCACCAGCGGGCCGGGAGTCAGGGCCGGGGAGCTGTTTTTT | CATSGPGVRAGELFF
few | TRBJ2-5 | NA | TRBV6-2/TRBV6-3 | TGTGCCAGCAGTTACAGGGAGGTTACAGGGACCCAGTACTTC | CASSYREVTGTQYF
many | TRBJ2-7 | NA | TRBV7-9 | TGTGCCAGCAGCCGTAACAGGGACCCCTACGAGCAGTACTTC | CASSRNRDPYEQYF
many | TRBJ2-3 | TRBD1 | TRBV4-2 | TGTGCCAGCAGCCGACCGGGACAGGGGTCAGATACGCAGTATTTT | CASSRPGQGSDTQYF